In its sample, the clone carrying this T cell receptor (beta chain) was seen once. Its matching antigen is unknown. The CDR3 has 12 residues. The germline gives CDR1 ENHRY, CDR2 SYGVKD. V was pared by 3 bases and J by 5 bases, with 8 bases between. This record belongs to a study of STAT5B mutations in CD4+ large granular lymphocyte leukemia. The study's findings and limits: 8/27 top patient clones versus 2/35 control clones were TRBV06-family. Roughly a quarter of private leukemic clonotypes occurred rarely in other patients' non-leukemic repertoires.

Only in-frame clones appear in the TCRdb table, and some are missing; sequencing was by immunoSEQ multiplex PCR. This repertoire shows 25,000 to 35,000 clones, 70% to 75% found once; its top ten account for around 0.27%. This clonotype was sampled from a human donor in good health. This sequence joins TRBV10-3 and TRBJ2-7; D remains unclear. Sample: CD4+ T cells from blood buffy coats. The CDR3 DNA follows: TGTGCCATCAGTGAAGGGAACGACGAGCAGTACTTC. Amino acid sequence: CAISEGNDEQYF.